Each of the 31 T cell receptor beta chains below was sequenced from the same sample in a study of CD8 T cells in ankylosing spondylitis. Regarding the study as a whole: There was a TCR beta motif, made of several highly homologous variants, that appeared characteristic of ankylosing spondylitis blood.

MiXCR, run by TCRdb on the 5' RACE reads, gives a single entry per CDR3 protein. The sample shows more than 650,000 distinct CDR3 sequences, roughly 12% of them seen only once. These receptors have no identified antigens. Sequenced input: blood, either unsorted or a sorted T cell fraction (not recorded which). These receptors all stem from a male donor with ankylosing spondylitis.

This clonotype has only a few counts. Here the CDR3 reads CAIGTGTGISSGAFF. The CDR3 DNA reads TGTGCCATCGGCACCGGGACAGGTATTTCCAGCGGAGCTTTCTTT. The chain recombines TRBV10-3 with TRBJ1-1; TRBD1 agrees at 8 bases. The CDR3 is 15 residues long. Unmatched junction bases numbered 18, after V lost 8 bases and J lost 10 bases. The germline CDR1 and CDR2 sequences are ENHRY and SYGVKD.

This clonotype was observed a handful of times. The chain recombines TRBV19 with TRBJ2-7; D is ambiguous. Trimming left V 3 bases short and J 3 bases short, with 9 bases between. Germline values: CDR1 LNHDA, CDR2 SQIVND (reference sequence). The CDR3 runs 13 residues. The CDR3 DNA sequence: TGTGCCAGTAGTATCAGCCACCACTACGAGCAGTACTTC. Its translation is CASSISHHYEQYF.

CDR3 bases: TGTGCCAGCAGCGTAGCGGGAGGGAACTATGGCTACACCTTC. Translating it yields CASSVAGGNYGYTF. This chain joins TRBV9 and TRBJ1-2; no definite D call. This CDR3 is 14 amino acids long. The V end was cut by 0 bases, the J end by 2 bases, with 8 bases between. CDR1 SGDLS and CDR2 YYNGEE come from the germline V gene.

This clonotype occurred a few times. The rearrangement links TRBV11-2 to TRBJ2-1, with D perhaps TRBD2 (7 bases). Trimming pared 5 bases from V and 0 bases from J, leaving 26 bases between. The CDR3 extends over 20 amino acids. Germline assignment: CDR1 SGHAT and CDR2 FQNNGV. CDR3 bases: TGTGCCAGCAGCCGACCGCAGGGCGGGGGCCCCGAGAGCTCCTACAATGAGCAGTTCTTC. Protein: CASSRPQGGGPESSYNEQFF.

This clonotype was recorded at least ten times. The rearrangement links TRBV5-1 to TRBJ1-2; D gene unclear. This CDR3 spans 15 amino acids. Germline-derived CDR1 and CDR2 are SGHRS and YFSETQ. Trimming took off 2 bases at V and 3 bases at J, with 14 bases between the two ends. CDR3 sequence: CASSFGPPNDYGYTF. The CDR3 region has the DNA TGCGCCAGCAGCTTCGGACCTCCGAACGACTATGGCTACACCTTC.

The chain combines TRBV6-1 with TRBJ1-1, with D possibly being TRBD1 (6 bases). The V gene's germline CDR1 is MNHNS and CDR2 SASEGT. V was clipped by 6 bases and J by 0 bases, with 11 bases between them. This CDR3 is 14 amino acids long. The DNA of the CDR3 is TGTGCCAGCAGCAAGGGACACCTGAACACTGAAGCTTTCTTT. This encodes CASSKGHLNTEAFF.

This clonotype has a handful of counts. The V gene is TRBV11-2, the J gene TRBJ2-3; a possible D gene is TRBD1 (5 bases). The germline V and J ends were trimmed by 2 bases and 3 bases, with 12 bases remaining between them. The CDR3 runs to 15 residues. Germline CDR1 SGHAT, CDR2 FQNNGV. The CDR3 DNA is TGTGCCAGCAGCTTATTTCTGAAGGGGACAGATACGCAGTATTTT. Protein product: CASSLFLKGTDTQYF.

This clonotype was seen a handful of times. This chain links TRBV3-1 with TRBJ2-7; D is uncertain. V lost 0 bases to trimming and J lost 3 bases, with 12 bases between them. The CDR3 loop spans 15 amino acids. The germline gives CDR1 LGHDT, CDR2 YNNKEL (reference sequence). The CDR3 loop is CASSQDWLGNYEQYF. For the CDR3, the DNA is TGTGCCAGCAGCCAAGATTGGCTAGGGAACTACGAGCAGTACTTC.

The CDR3 DNA follows: TGTGCCAGCAGTGAACAGGGCATAAGTGGCTACACCTTC. It translates to CASSEQGISGYTF. The chain recombines TRBV6-1 with TRBJ1-2, with D perhaps matching TRBD1 (5 bases). The V end was cut by 2 bases, the J end by 7 bases, with 11 bases between. The CDR3 loop spans 13 amino acids. Germline loops: CDR1 MNHNS, CDR2 SASEGT.

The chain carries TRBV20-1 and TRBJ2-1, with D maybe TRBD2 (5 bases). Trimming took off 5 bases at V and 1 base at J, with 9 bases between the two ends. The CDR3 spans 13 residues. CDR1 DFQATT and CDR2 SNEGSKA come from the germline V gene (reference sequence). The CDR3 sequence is CSASGESYNEQFF. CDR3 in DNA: TGCAGTGCTTCCGGGGAATCCTACAATGAGCAGTTCTTC.

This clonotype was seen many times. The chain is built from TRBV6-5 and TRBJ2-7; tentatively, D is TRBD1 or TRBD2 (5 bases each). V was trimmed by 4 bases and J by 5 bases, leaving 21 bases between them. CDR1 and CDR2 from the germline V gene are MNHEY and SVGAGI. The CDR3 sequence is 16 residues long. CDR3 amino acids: CASSFLLGREIHEQYF. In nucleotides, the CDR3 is TGTGCCAGCAGTTTCCTTTTGGGCAGGGAGATTCACGAGCAGTACTTC.

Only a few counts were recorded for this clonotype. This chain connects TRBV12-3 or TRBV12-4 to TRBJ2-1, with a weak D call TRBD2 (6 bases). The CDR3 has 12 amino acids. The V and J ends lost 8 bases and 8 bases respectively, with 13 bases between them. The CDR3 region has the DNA TGTGCCAGCGGCAGAGGCGGGGATGAGCAGTTCTTC. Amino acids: CASGRGGDEQFF.

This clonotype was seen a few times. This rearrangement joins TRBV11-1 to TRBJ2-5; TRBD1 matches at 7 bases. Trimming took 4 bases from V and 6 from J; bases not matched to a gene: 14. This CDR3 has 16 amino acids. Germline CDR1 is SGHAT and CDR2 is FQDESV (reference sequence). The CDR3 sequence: CASSSSWDRPLKTQYF. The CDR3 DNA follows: TGTGCCAGCAGCTCCTCTTGGGACAGACCACTGAAGACCCAGTACTTC.

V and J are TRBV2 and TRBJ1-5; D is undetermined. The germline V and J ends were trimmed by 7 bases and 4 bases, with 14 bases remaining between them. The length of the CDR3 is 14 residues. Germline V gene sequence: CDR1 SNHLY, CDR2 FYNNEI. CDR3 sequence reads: CASTGERRNQPQHF. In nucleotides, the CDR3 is TGTGCCAGCACCGGGGAACGTAGGAATCAGCCCCAGCATTTT. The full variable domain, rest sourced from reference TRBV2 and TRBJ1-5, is EPEVTQTPSHQVTQMGQEVILRCVPISNHLYFYWYRQILGQKVEFLVSFYNNEISEKSEIFDDQFSVERPDGSNFTLKIRSTKLEDSAMYFCASTGERRNQPQHFGDGTRLSIL.

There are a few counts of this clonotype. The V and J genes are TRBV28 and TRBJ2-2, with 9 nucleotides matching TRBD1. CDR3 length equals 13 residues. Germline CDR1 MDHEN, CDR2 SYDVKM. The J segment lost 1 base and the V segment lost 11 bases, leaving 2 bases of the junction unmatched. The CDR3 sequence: CASDRGNTGELFF. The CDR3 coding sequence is TGTGCCTCGGACAGGGGGAACACCGGGGAGCTGTTTTTT. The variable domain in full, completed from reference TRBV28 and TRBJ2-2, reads DVKVTQSSRYLVKRTGEKVFLECVQDMDHENMFWYRQDPGLGLRLIYFSYDVKMKEKGDIPEGYSVSREKKERFSLILESASTNQTSMYLCASDRGNTGELFFGEGSRLTVL.

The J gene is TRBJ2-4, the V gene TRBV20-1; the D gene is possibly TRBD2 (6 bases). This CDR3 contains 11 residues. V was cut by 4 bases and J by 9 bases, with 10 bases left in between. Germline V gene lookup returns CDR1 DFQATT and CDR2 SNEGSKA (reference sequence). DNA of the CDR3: TGCAGTGCTACCCGGGGAGGCATTCAGTACTTC. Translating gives CSATRGGIQYF.

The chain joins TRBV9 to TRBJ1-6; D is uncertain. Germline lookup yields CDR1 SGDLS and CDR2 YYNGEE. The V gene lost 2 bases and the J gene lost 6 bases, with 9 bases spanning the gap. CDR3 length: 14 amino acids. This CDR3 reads CASSVGPPNSPLHF. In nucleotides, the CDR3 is TGTGCCAGCAGCGTGGGTCCACCTAATTCACCCCTCCACTTT.

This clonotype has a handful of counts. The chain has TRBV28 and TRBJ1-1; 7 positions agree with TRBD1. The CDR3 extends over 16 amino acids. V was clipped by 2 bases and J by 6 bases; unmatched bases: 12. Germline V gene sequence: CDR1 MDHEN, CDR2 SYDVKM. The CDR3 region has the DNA TGTGCCAGCAGTTTAGCCTCGACAGGGTGGAGCCCTGAAGCTTTCTTT. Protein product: CASSLASTGWSPEAFF.

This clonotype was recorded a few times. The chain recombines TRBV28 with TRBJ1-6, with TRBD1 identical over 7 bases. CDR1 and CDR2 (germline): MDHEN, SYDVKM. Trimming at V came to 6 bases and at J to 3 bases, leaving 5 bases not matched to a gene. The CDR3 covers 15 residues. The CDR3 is CASRRDSNYNSPLHF. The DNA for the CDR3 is TGTGCCAGCAGGCGGGACAGTAACTATAATTCACCCCTCCACTTT.

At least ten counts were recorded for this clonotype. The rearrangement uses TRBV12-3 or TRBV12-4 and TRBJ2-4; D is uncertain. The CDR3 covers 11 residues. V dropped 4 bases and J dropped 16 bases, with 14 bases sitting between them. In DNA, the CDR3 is TGTGCCAGCAGTTCCCGGGCGGCCCACTACTTC. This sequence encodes CASSSRAAHYF.

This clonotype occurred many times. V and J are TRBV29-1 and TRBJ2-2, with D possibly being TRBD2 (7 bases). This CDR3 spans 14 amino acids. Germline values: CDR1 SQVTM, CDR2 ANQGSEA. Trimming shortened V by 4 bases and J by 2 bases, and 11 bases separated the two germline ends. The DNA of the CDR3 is TGCAGCGTTGGTCGGGGGGCTAACACCGGGGAGCTGTTTTTT. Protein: CSVGRGANTGELFF.

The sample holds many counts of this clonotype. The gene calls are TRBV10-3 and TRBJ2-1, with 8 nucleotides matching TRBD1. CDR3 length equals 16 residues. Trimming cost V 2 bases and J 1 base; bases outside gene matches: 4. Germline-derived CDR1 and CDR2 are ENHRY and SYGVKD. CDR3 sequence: CAISEAGGMSYNEQFF. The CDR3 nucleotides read TGTGCCATCAGTGAGGCAGGGGGCATGTCCTACAATGAGCAGTTCTTC.

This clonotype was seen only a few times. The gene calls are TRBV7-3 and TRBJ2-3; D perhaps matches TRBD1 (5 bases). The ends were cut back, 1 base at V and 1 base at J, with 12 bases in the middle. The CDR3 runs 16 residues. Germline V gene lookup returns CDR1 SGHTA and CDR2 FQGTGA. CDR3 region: CASSLMGDSGTDTQYF. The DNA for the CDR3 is TGTGCCAGCAGCTTAATGGGCGACAGTGGCACAGATACGCAGTATTTT.

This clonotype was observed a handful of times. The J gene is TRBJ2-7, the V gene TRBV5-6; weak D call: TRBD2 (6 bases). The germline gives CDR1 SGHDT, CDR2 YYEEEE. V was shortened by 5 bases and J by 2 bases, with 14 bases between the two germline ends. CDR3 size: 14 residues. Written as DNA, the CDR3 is TGTGCCAGCAGGAAGAGCGGGCGACCCTACGAGCAGTACTTC. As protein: CASRKSGRPYEQYF. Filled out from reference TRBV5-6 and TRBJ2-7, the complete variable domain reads DAGVTQSPTHLIKTRGQQVTLRCSPKSGHDTVSWYQQALGQGPQFIFQYYEEEERQRGNFPDRFSGHQFPNYSSELNVNALLLGDSALYLCASRKSGRPYEQYFGPGTRLTVT.

Here the CDR3 reads CASSVEGAGDVKLFF. CDR3 nucleotide sequence: TGCGCCAGCAGCGTCGAGGGGGCCGGAGATGTAAAACTGTTTTTT. The rearrangement links TRBV5-1 to TRBJ1-4; 7 bases fit TRBD1. CDR1 SGHRS and CDR2 YFSETQ come from the germline V gene. V shed 4 bases, J shed 10 bases, and the junction held 13 bases outside the gene matches. The CDR3 loop spans 15 amino acids.

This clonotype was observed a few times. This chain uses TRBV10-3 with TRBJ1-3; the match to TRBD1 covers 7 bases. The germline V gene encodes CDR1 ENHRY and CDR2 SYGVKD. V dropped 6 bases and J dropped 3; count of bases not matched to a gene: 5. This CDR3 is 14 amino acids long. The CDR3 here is CAISGTASGNTIYF. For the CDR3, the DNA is TGTGCCATCAGCGGGACAGCAAGTGGAAACACCATATATTTT.

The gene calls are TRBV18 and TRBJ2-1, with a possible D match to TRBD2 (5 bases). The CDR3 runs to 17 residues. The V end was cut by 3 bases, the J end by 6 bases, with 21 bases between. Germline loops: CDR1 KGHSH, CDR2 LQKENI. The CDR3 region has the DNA TGTGCCAGCTCACCTTATACTAGAGTTAGTCCCCGCAATGAGCAGTTCTTC. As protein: CASSPYTRVSPRNEQFF.

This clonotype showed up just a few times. CDR3 amino acids: CASSLLLTGTGVSNEQFF. The CDR3 DNA follows: TGTGCCAGCAGCCTGCTTCTTACCGGGACAGGGGTATCAAATGAGCAGTTCTTC. The chain has TRBV7-6 and TRBJ2-1, with 10 bases that match TRBD1. Losses at the gene ends were 5 bases for V and 7 bases for J; bases not matched to a gene: 17. This CDR3 has 18 amino acids. CDR1 and CDR2 (germline): SGHVS, FNYEAQ.

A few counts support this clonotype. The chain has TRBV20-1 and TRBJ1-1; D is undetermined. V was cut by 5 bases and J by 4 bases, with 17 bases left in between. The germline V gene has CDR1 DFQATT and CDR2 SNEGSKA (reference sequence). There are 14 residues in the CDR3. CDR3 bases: TGCAGTGCTGAGACCCAGGTAGAGGGCACTGAAGCTTTCTTT. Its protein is CSAETQVEGTEAFF.

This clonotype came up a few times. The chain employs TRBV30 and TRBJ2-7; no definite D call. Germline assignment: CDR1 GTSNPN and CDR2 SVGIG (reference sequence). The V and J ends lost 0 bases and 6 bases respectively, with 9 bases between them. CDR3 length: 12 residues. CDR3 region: CAWSVSIGEQYF. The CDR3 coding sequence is TGTGCCTGGAGTGTATCGATCGGCGAGCAGTACTTC.

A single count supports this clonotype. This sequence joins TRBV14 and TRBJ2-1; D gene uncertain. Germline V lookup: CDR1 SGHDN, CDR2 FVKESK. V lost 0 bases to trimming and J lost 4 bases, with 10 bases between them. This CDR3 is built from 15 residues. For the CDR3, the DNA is TGTGCCAGCAGCCAAGATCAGCCCCATTACAATGAGCAGTTCTTC. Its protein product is CASSQDQPHYNEQFF. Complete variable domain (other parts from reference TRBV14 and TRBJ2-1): EAGVTQFPSHSVIEKGQTVTLRCDPISGHDNLYWYRRVMGKEIKFLLHFVKESKQDESGMPNNRFLAERTGGTYSTLKVQPAELEDSGVYFCASSQDQPHYNEQFFGPGTRLTVL.